The 14 T cell receptor beta chains given below trace back to one sample, sequenced in a study of beta chain features in type 1 diabetes. The whole isolated RNA underwent reverse transcription, so sequencing captured expressed TCRB transcripts. The protocol was immunoSEQ multiplex PCR, while the TCRdb copy is restricted to in-frame clones and leaves out a portion. The sample includes more than 130,000 clones, 6.5% to 8.5% of them seen just once. Sequencing was performed on central memory CD4+ T cells from blood. Receptors originate from a woman under 40 in good health.

This clone showed up just a few times. CDR3 protein: CASSLYSNRASGYTF. The CDR3 DNA is TGTGCCAGCAGTTTATACTCTAACAGGGCCTCTGGCTACACCTTC. J is TRBJ1-2 and V is TRBV28; possibly TRBD1 for D (6 bases). The CDR3 runs 15 residues. V shed 1 base and J shed 7 bases, with 16 bases lying between them. The germline CDR1 and CDR2 sequences are MDHEN and SYDVKM.

This clone has a count of ten or more. The CDR3 DNA reads TGTGCCAGCAGTGGTGAGGGTGGGGTTCAGCCCCAGCATTTT. Residues: CASSGEGGVQPQHF. The rearrangement links TRBV25-1 to TRBJ1-5; no definite D call. CDR1 and CDR2 from the germline V gene are MGHDK and SYGVNS. The CDR3 has 14 amino acids. Deletions cut 4 bases from V and 6 bases from J, with 13 bases between.

The sample holds a few counts of this clone. The J gene is TRBJ2-1, the V gene TRBV4-2; 13 positions match TRBD2. The CDR3 has 18 residues. CDR1 is LGHNA and CDR2 is YNFKEQ in the germline V gene. V trimming: 0 bases; J trimming: 7 bases; junction bases outside the gene matches: 9. The CDR3 region has the DNA TGTGCCAGCAGCCAAGATGGGGGGGGGACTAGCGGGATAAATGAGCAGTTCTTC. Its protein product is CASSQDGGGTSGINEQFF.

This rearrangement joins TRBV28 to TRBJ1-1, with D perhaps matching TRBD1 (6 bases). This CDR3 is 14 amino acids long. The ends were cut back, 7 bases at V and 11 bases at J, with 23 bases in the middle. Germline lookup yields CDR1 MDHEN and CDR2 SYDVKM. The CDR3 spells CASTRGGGSGGAFF. In nucleotides, the CDR3 is TGTGCCAGCACAAGAGGGGGGGGCTCCGGTGGGGCTTTCTTT. Using reference TRBV28 and TRBJ1-1 for the parts outside the CDR3, the full variable domain is DVKVTQSSRYLVKRTGEKVFLECVQDMDHENMFWYRQDPGLGLRLIYFSYDVKMKEKGDIPEGYSVSREKKERFSLILESASTNQTSMYLCASTRGGGSGGAFFGQGTRLTVV.

The chain uses TRBV7-2 and TRBJ2-7; D possibly corresponds to TRBD1 (5 bases). The CDR3 runs to 15 residues. The ends were cut back, 1 base at V and 0 bases at J, with 10 bases in the middle. Germline CDR1 and CDR2: SGHTA and FQGNSA. For the CDR3, the DNA is TGTGCCAGCAGCTTAGATAAGGGGCGCTCCTACGAGCAGTACTTC. It is translated as CASSLDKGRSYEQYF.

The V and J genes are TRBV5-1 and TRBJ1-5; 11 positions agree with TRBD1. V lost 4 bases to trimming and J lost 4 bases; unmatched junction nucleotides: 7. This CDR3 has 16 amino acids. CDR1 is SGHRS and CDR2 is YFSETQ in the germline V gene. The DNA for the CDR3 is TGCGCCAGCAGCCCGTCCGGGACAGGGGGAAATCAGCCCCAGCATTTT. Its protein product is CASSPSGTGGNQPQHF.

This clone turned up a few times. V usage is TRBV30 and J usage is TRBJ1-3; D unclear. V lost 0 bases to trimming and J lost 1 base, with 7 bases between them. This CDR3 spans 14 amino acids. CDR1 is GTSNPN, CDR2 SVGIG, per germline (reference sequence). In DNA, the CDR3 is TGTGCCTGGAGTGTACTAGGATCTGGAAACACCATATATTTT. It translates to CAWSVLGSGNTIYF.

The chain recombines TRBV28 with TRBJ1-4; TRBD1 might be the D (5 bases). The germline gives CDR1 MDHEN, CDR2 SYDVKM. Trimming removed 5 bases at V and 3 bases at J, with 13 bases between. The CDR3 is 15 residues long. The CDR3 DNA is TGTGCCAGCAGTCTTCAGGGTCGAGCTAATGAAAAACTGTTTTTT. Translation gives CASSLQGRANEKLFF.

This clone was observed a handful of times. The gene calls are TRBV7-2 and TRBJ2-1, with 8 bases fitting TRBD2. With 2 bases clipped from V and 7 bases from J, the junction kept 10 bases outside the gene matches. There are 16 residues in the CDR3. The germline V gene has CDR1 SGHTA and CDR2 FQGNSA. The CDR3 coding sequence is TGTGCCAGCAGCTTACGTTTTTTCCAGCGGGAGAATGAGCAGTTCTTC. Its translation: CASSLRFFQRENEQFF. The variable domain in full, with the rest retrieved from reference TRBV7-2 and TRBJ2-1, is GAGVSQSPSNKVTEKGKDVELRCDPISGHTALYWYRQSLGQGLEFLIYFQGNSAPDKSGLPSDRFSAERTGGSVSTLTIQRTQQEDSAVYLCASSLRFFQRENEQFFGPGTRLTVL.

The chain uses TRBV11-3 and TRBJ2-2, with D unresolved. CDR3 length: 12 amino acids. The V end was cut by 5 bases, the J end by 9 bases, with 10 bases between. Per germline, CDR1 SGHNT and CDR2 YENEEA. CDR3 sequence (DNA): TGTGCCAGCAGCATAGTGACTCGGGAGCTGTTTTTT. Amino acids: CASSIVTRELFF. The full variable domain, completed using reference TRBV11-3 and TRBJ2-2, is EAGVVQSPRYKIIEKKQPVAFWCNPISGHNTLYWYLQNLGQGPELLIRYENEEAVDDSQLPKDRFSAERLKGVDSTLKIQPAELGDSAVYLCASSIVTRELFFGEGSRLTVL.

This clone was seen at least ten times. The chain is built from TRBV4-3 and TRBJ2-7; D perhaps matches TRBD2 (5 bases). The CDR3 contains 15 residues. The V end lost 0 bases, the J end lost 6 bases, and 15 bases lay between the germline ends. CDR1 and CDR2 from the germline V gene are LGHNA and YSLEER. As DNA, the CDR3 is TGCGCCAGCAGCCAAGATCGTGGTCGCGCGGGCGAGCAGTACTTC. It yields the protein CASSQDRGRAGEQYF.

This clone was seen more than once but under ten times. This chain links TRBV7-9 with TRBJ2-5; D unclear. Trimming left V 5 bases short and J 0 bases short, with 16 bases between. The CDR3 covers 16 residues. Germline V gene lookup returns CDR1 SEHNR and CDR2 FQNEAQ (reference sequence). The chain's CDR3 is CASSPRSRLYQETQYF. CDR3 in DNA: TGTGCCAGCAGCCCAAGAAGTCGGTTGTACCAAGAGACCCAGTACTTC.

This clone was seen a few times. The chain combines TRBV4-3 with TRBJ2-3, with 9 positions matching TRBD2. From germline, CDR1 is LGHNA and CDR2 YSLEER. The CDR3 contains 16 residues. J gave up 6 bases and V 1 base, and 8 bases lay outside the gene matches. This CDR3 is CASSQVGTSQGDTQYF. CDR3 nucleotides: TGCGCCAGCAGCCAAGTCGGGACTAGCCAAGGGGATACGCAGTATTTT.

In this sample, this clone turned up many times. The chain joins TRBV7-9 to TRBJ2-5, with TRBD1 matching 9 bases. In germline, CDR1 is SEHNR, CDR2 FQNEAQ (reference sequence). J was trimmed by 4 bases and V by 5 bases; bases with no gene match: 8. This CDR3 is 15 amino acids long. In DNA, the CDR3 is TGTGCCAGCAGCCAGGGACAGGGAAGACGAGAGACCCAGTACTTC. Translated: CASSQGQGRRETQYF.